One sample yielded the 27 T cell receptor beta chains listed below, sequenced in a study of cytotoxic CD8 clonotypes in ibrutinib-treated CLL. Some clones are missing from TCRdb's copy, which holds only in-frame ones; the method was immunoSEQ multiplex PCR. The table shows fewer than 400,000 clones, with around 66% occurring only once. Sequences were derived from PBMCs, sampled after 36 months of ibrutinib treatment. These receptors all come from a human donor with chronic lymphocytic leukemia.

The chain recombines TRBV6-6 with TRBJ2-1; either TRBD1 or TRBD2 may supply D (5 bases each). The length of the CDR3 is 15 residues. The V and J ends lost 2 bases and 3 bases respectively, with 11 bases between them. CDR1 and CDR2 from the germline V gene are MNHNY and SVGAGI (reference sequence). DNA for the CDR3: TGTGCCAGCAGTTACGACGGGACCCACTACAATGAGCAGTTCTTC. This translates into CASSYDGTHYNEQFF.

This chain links TRBV7-8 with TRBJ1-2, with a tentative D call TRBD1 (6 bases). Deletions cut 4 bases from V and 2 bases from J, with 14 bases between. The CDR3 contains 15 residues. Germline-derived CDR1 and CDR2 are SGHVS and FQNEAQ. As DNA, the CDR3 is TGTGCCAGCAGCTATGCCGGGAGGGGGAACTATGGCTACACCTTC. This translates into CASSYAGRGNYGYTF.

The chain combines TRBV5-1 with TRBJ2-1; D call uncertain. Germline values: CDR1 SGHRS, CDR2 YFSETQ. V lost 0 bases and J lost 7, with 5 bases in between. This CDR3 spans 12 amino acids. The CDR3 sequence is CASSLDRNEQFF. DNA for the CDR3: TGCGCCAGCAGCTTGGACAGAAATGAGCAGTTCTTC.

V gene TRBV2 combines with J gene TRBJ1-1; D is possibly TRBD1 (5 bases). The V end was cut by 8 bases, the J end by 5 bases, with 15 bases between. The CDR3 has 13 amino acids. Per the germline V gene, CDR1 is SNHLY and CDR2 is FYNNEI. The CDR3 loop reads CASLLGGGTEAFF. CDR3 bases: TGTGCCAGCCTTCTCGGGGGAGGAACTGAAGCTTTCTTT.

The V and J genes are TRBV18 and TRBJ2-1, with D perhaps being TRBD1 or TRBD2 (5 bases each). V was cut by 2 bases and J by 7 bases, with 12 bases left in between. The CDR3 loop spans 14 amino acids. The V gene's germline CDR1 is KGHSH and CDR2 LQKENI. CDR3 in amino acids: CASSPGAGRNEQFF. The CDR3 nucleotides are TGTGCCAGCTCACCAGGGGCAGGGAGAAATGAGCAGTTCTTC.

Remarks on this clone: Relative to the germline gene, one junction end is altered; a read error may explain this. The V gene is TRBV11-3, the J gene TRBJ2-7; D is perhaps TRBD1 or TRBD2 (5 bases each). The CDR3 sequence is 14 residues long. Germline CDR1 is SGHNT and CDR2 is YENEEA. The DNA of the CDR3 is TGTGCCAGCAGTCTAAGAGGGGTCTCCCACGAGCAGTACTTC. Encoded protein: CASSLRGVSHEQYF. Drawing the rest from reference TRBV11-3 and TRBJ2-7, the complete variable domain is EAGVVQSPRYKIIEKKQPVAFWCNPISGHNTLYWYLQNLGQGPELLIRYENEEAVDDSQLPKDRFSAERLKGVDSTLKIQPAELGDSAVYLCASSLRGVSHEQYFGPGTRLTVT.

In the case of this clone: Other DNA sequences of this sample code for an identical CDR3. The chain uses TRBV25-1 and TRBJ2-2; a weak D match, TRBD2 (5 bases). The ends were cut back, 7 bases at V and 5 bases at J, with 11 bases in the middle. Germline V gene sequence: CDR1 MGHDK, CDR2 SYGVNS. This CDR3 is built from 13 residues. CDR3 nucleotide sequence: TGTGCCAGCATGGGTCGGGGAACCGGGGAGCTGTTTTTT. This translates into CASMGRGTGELFF.

The chain has TRBV6-5 and TRBJ1-2; the D is unclear. V lost 2 bases to trimming and J lost 8 bases, with 9 bases between them. The CDR3 runs 12 residues. Germline V gives CDR1 MNHEY, CDR2 SVGAGI. This CDR3 is CASSYQAGGYTF. CDR3 sequence (DNA): TGTGCCAGCAGTTACCAGGCGGGGGGCTACACCTTC.

The chain has TRBV6-1 and TRBJ1-6; D is unclear. CDR3 length: 13 residues. CDR1 is MNHNS, CDR2 SASEGT, per germline. The V end was cut by 2 bases, the J end by 4 bases, with 3 bases between. The CDR3 sequence: CASSETYNSPLHF. The CDR3 DNA reads as TGTGCCAGCAGTGAAACGTATAATTCACCCCTCCACTTT.

The chain uses TRBV25-1 and TRBJ2-7, with a tentative D call TRBD2 (5 bases). Germline V gene sequence: CDR1 MGHDK, CDR2 SYGVNS. V shed 6 bases and J shed 2 bases, with 14 bases lying between them. The CDR3 spans 14 residues. This CDR3 is CASRGRGWAYEQYF. The DNA for the CDR3 is TGTGCCAGCAGAGGACGGGGTTGGGCCTACGAGCAGTACTTC.

The rearrangement joins TRBV28 to TRBJ1-4; D unresolved. The CDR3 is 13 amino acids. Trimming cost V 3 bases and J 5 bases, with 7 bases left between them. CDR1 MDHEN and CDR2 SYDVKM come from the germline V gene. Here the CDR3 DNA reads TGTGCCAGCAGTTTTACAGAGAATGAAAAACTGTTTTTT. It translates to CASSFTENEKLFF.

V and J are TRBV7-8 and TRBJ2-3, with D possibly being TRBD2 (5 bases). This CDR3 has 15 amino acids. V was cut by 3 bases and J by 0 bases, with 10 bases left in between. Germline V gives CDR1 SGHVS, CDR2 FQNEAQ. CDR3 nucleotides: TGTGCCAGCAGCTTCCGCGGGCAGAGCACAGATACGCAGTATTTT. This gives the protein CASSFRGQSTDTQYF.

The J gene is TRBJ1-2, the V gene TRBV27; perhaps TRBD1 as D (5 bases). The CDR3 loop spans 15 amino acids. Per germline, CDR1 MNHEY and CDR2 SMNVEV (reference sequence). V lost 5 bases and J lost 5, with 18 bases in between. The CDR3 DNA follows: TGTGCCAGCAGTGCCGGGACGGACCCCCTTTATGGCTACACCTTC. Translation gives CASSAGTDPLYGYTF.

The chain employs TRBV5-1 and TRBJ1-3, with 7 nucleotides matching TRBD1. J lost 4 bases, V lost 4 bases, and 5 bases had no gene match. The CDR3 is 14 residues long. CDR1 SGHRS and CDR2 YFSETQ come from the germline V gene. The DNA of the CDR3 is TGCGCCAGCAGCCCACAGGGGTCGGGAAACACCATATATTTT. Translating gives CASSPQGSGNTIYF.

V is TRBV25-1 and J is TRBJ1-1; 9 bases are shared with TRBD1. CDR3 length equals 15 residues. Germline V gene sequence: CDR1 MGHDK, CDR2 SYGVNS. The junction had 8 bases not matched to a gene; V was cut back by 4 bases and J by 5 bases. The CDR3 region has the DNA TGTGCCAGCAGTGTAACAGGGGGCAGAGGGACTGAAGCTTTCTTT. Translation gives CASSVTGGRGTEAFF.

This chain connects TRBV5-6 to TRBJ1-5, with D possibly matching TRBD1 (5 bases). Germline CDR1 is SGHDT and CDR2 is YYEEEE. V lost 1 base, J lost 7 bases, and 18 bases lay in between. CDR3 length: 16 residues. This CDR3 is CASSLKGRPVPQPQHF. The CDR3 bases are TGTGCCAGCAGCTTGAAGGGACGTCCAGTTCCCCAGCCCCAGCATTTT.

The genes are TRBV29-1 and TRBJ2-7; 7 positions match TRBD1. Per germline, CDR1 SQVTM and CDR2 ANQGSEA. The CDR3 covers 16 residues. The V and J ends lost 7 bases and 1 base, in that order; junction bases with no gene match: 16. In nucleotides, the CDR3 is TGCAGCGACCGCCGATTCCGGGACAGTAAGTCCTACGAGCAGTACTTC. As protein: CSDRRFRDSKSYEQYF.

This clone was found once. The chain couples TRBV6-6 to TRBJ2-7, with D perhaps matching TRBD2 (6 bases). Germline CDR1 is MNHNY and CDR2 is SVGAGI (reference sequence). The CDR3 is 11 residues long. Deletions cut 5 bases from V and 6 bases from J, with 8 bases between. In DNA, the CDR3 is TGTGCCAGCAGTATCGGGAGCGAGCAGTACTTC. It encodes CASSIGSEQYF.

This clone was seen more than once but under ten times. V gene TRBV5-6 combines with J gene TRBJ1-6, with TRBD1 matching 7 bases. V shed 4 bases and J 10 bases; nucleotides not matched to a gene: 5. There are 13 residues in the CDR3. The germline CDR1 and CDR2 sequences are SGHDT and YYEEEE. The CDR3 bases are TGTGCCAGCAGCGCGGACAGGAACTCACCCCTCCACTTT. As protein: CASSADRNSPLHF. The entire variable domain, with the rest obtained from reference TRBV5-6 and TRBJ1-6, is as follows: DAGVTQSPTHLIKTRGQQVTLRCSPKSGHDTVSWYQQALGQGPQFIFQYYEEEERQRGNFPDRFSGHQFPNYSSELNVNALLLGDSALYLCASSADRNSPLHFGNGTRLTVT.

This clone was detected once. The chain joins TRBV4-1 to TRBJ1-3; 10 bases match TRBD1. Germline V CDR1 and CDR2: MGHRA, YSYEKL. This CDR3 region has 15 residues. After removal of 2 bases from V and 5 bases from J, the junction contained 3 bases not matched to a gene. As DNA, the CDR3 is TGCGCCAGCAGCCAATGGGACAGGGGCCGAAACACCATATATTTT. This encodes CASSQWDRGRNTIYF.

The J gene is TRBJ2-3, the V gene TRBV10-1, with 9 positions matching TRBD1. V trimming: 5 bases; J trimming: 2 bases; junction bases outside the gene matches: 5. Germline V gene sequence: CDR1 WNHNN, CDR2 SYGVQD (reference sequence). The CDR3 consists of 15 residues. CDR3 protein: CASSRRTGVTDTQYF. Here the CDR3 DNA reads TGCGCCAGCAGTCGAAGGACAGGGGTCACAGATACGCAGTATTTT.

The gene calls are TRBV5-4 and TRBJ2-3; 8 nucleotides agree with TRBD1. Germline V lookup: CDR1 SGHNT, CDR2 YYREEE (reference sequence). CDR3 length: 15 residues. The ends lost 4 bases at V and 0 bases at J; junction bases unmatched: 4. The CDR3 loop is CASSPGQGSTDTQYF. The DNA of the CDR3 is TGTGCCAGCAGCCCAGGACAGGGAAGCACAGATACGCAGTATTTT.

In its sample, this clone was seen a few times. The chain is built from TRBV5-1 and TRBJ2-5; 11 bases line up with TRBD2. This CDR3 has 15 residues. Per germline, CDR1 SGHRS and CDR2 YFSETQ. V was pared by 0 bases and J by 7 bases, with 5 bases of the junction left unmatched. CDR3 in amino acids: CASSLVVSGRATQYF. The CDR3 DNA reads TGCGCCAGCAGCTTGGTAGTTAGCGGGAGGGCGACCCAGTACTTC.

This clone was counted between two and nine times. The chain recombines TRBV6-6 with TRBJ1-5, with 10 nucleotides matching TRBD1. The junction had 7 bases not matched to a gene; V was cut back by 6 bases and J by 14 bases. Per the germline V gene, CDR1 is MNHNY and CDR2 is SVGAGI (reference sequence). The CDR3 has 12 residues. Here the CDR3 reads CASRGQGTPKHF. As DNA, the CDR3 is TGTGCCAGCAGGGGACAGGGGACTCCTAAGCATTTT.

The V gene is TRBV7-6, the J gene TRBJ2-7; 12 nucleotides match TRBD1. CDR3 length: 17 amino acids. Germline assignment: CDR1 SGHVS and CDR2 FNYEAQ. V lost 3 bases to trimming and J lost 5 bases; unmatched junction nucleotides: 11. In DNA form, the CDR3 reads TGTGCCAGCAGCTTGCCCGGGACAGGGGGCGCGGCTGACGAGCAGTACTTC. Its translation: CASSLPGTGGAADEQYF.

The rearrangement uses TRBV4-1 and TRBJ2-7; TRBD2 agrees at 9 bases. Trimming at V came to 1 base and at J to 2 bases, leaving 12 bases not matched to a gene. Germline-derived CDR1 and CDR2 are MGHRA and YSYEKL. The CDR3 consists of 18 residues. CDR3 residues: CASSQVIVASGTTYEQYF. CDR3 DNA sequence: TGCGCCAGCAGCCAAGTTATCGTGGCTAGCGGGACGACCTACGAGCAGTACTTC.

This clone was seen a handful of times. In nucleotides, the CDR3 is TGTGCCAGCAGTGAAGGCGTCAGCTCGAGCTCCTATAATTCACCCCTCCACTTT. It encodes CASSEGVSSSSYNSPLHF. The chain couples TRBV2 to TRBJ1-6, with unresolved D. CDR3 size: 18 residues. Germline V gene sequence: CDR1 SNHLY, CDR2 FYNNEI. V was trimmed by 1 base and J by 0 bases, leaving 13 bases between them.